This T cell receptor (beta chain) is drawn from a study of response to subunit inactivated influenza vaccine. Study observations and caveats: It was suggested by the authors that few new T cells are recruited by each seasonal influenza vaccination.

Using its own MiXCR run on the RT-PCR reads, TCRdb lists one record per CDR3 protein. The table has under 200,000 distinct CDR3 sequences, approximately 12% seen once. This clonotype has just a few counts. Its antigen is undetermined. Trimming stripped 3 bases from V and 2 bases from J, with 19 bases between. The CDR3 contains 17 residues. Germline V gene lookup returns CDR1 SGDLS and CDR2 YYNGEE. This sample also appeared in a second study, on T cells expressing NK-cell markers. As reported in that work: A 5'RACE template switching approach incorporating UMIs was used to make TCR beta cDNA.

This clonotype originated in a man in his fifties or sixties who received an inactivated influenza vaccine. The V gene is TRBV9, the J gene TRBJ2-3; no definite D call. The sample here was CD8+ T cells sorted from PBMCs, taken 11 to 12 days after vaccination. CDR3: CASSANPGLSPTDTQYF. CDR3 nucleotides: TGTGCCAGCAGCGCCAACCCGGGCCTTTCCCCCACAGATACGCAGTATTTT.